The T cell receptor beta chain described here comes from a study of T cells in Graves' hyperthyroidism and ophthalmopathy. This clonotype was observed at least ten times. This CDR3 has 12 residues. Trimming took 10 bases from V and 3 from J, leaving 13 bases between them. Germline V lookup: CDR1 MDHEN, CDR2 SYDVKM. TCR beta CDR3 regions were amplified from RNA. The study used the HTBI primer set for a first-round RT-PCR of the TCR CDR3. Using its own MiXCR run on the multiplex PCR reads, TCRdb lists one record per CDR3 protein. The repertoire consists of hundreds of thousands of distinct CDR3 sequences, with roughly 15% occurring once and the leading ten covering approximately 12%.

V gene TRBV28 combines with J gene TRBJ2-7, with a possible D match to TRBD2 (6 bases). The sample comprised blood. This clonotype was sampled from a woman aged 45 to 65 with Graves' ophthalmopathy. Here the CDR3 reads CATDSGSYEQYF. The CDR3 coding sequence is TGTGCCACCGACTCCGGGAGCTACGAGCAGTACTTC.